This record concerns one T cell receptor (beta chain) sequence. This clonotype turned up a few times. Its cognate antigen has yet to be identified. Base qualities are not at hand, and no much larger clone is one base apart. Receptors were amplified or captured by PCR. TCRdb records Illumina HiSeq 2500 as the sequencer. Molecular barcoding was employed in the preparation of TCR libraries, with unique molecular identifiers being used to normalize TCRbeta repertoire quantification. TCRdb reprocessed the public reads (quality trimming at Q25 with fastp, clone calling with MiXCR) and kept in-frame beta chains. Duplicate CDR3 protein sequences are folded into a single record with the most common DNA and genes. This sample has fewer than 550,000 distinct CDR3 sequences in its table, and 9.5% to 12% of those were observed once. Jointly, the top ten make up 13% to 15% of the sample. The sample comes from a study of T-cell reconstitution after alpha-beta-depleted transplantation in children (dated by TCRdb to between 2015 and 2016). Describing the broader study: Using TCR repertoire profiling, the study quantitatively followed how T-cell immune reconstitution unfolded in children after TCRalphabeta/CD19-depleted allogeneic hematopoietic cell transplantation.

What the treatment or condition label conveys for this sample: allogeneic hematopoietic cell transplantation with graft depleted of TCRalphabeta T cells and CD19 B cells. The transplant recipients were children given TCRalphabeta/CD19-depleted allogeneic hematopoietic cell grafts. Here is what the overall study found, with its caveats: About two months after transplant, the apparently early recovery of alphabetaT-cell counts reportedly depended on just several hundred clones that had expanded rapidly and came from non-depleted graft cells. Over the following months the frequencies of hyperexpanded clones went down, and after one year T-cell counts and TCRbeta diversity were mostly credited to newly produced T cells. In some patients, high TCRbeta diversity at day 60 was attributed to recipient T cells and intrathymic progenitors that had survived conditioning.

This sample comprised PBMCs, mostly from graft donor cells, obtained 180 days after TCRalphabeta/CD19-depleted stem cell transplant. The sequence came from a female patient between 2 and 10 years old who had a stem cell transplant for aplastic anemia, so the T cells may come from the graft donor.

Here the CDR3 is given as CASSPLLEETQYF. The DNA sequence follows: TGTGCCAGCTCACCATTACTAGAGGAGACCCAGTACTTC. Rearrangement joined TRBV18 to TRBJ2-5, with TRBD2 perhaps the D gene, on 5 matching bases. The CDR1 and CDR2 encoded by the germline V gene are KGHSH and LQKENI. V loses 2 bases of germline sequence and J loses 5 bases, and the interval between the two ends is 9 bases. The CDR3 numbers 13 residues from cysteine through phenylalanine. Only the CDR3 part of the read is kept: 39 bases, read in frame from the first base. Where the CDR3 stops, the reference TRBV18 and TRBJ2-5 genes take over; the full variable domain is NAGVMQNPRHLVRRRGQEARLRCSPMKGHSHVYWYRQLPEEGLKFMVYLQKENIIDESGMPKERFSAEFPKEGPSILRIQQVVRGDSAAYFCASSPLLEETQYFGPGTRLLVL.